The rows below give T cell receptor beta chains drawn from one sample of a study of T cell changes during pregnancy in multiple sclerosis. Generated by immunoSEQ multiplex PCR, the TCRdb table keeps only in-frame clones and is missing some. The data show approximately 18,000 clones, 75% to 90% seen once. Source: CD8+ T cells from peripheral blood mononuclear cells, taken in the third trimester of pregnancy. The receptor set was obtained from a female donor in good health, enrolled as a control in a pregnancy study. The CDR3 runs from the conserved cysteine through the conserved F or W. A D gene is named only where the DNA matches it firmly.

J | V | D | CDR3 | DNA
TRBJ2-3 | TRBV7-2 | - | CASSPSLSYLTDTQYF | TGTGCCAGCAGCCCATCACTAAGTTATCTAACAGATACGCAGTATTTT
TRBJ2-3 | TRBV5-4 | - | CASSFEGYPDTQYF | TGTGCCAGCAGCTTCGAGGGCTATCCAGATACGCAGTATTTT
TRBJ2-1 | TRBV10-3 | - | CAITGELDSNEQFF | TGTGCCATCACTGGGGAGTTGGATTCGAATGAGCAGTTCTTC
TRBJ1-2 | TRBV27 | - | CASSAGTPLYYGYTF | TGTGCCAGCAGTGCCGGGACACCCTTGTATTATGGCTACACCTTC
TRBJ2-3 | TRBV6-1 | TRBD1 | CASRQGGRDTQYF | TGTGCCAGCCGACAGGGTGGAAGGGATACGCAGTATTTT
TRBJ1-6 | TRBV7-3 | - | CASSVDSLNSPLHF | TGTGCCAGCAGCGTAGACAGTTTGAATTCACCCCTCCACTTT
TRBJ2-7 | TRBV6-5 | TRBD1 | CASSSQGAGYEQYF | TGTGCCAGCAGTTCGCAGGGGGCTGGGTACGAGCAGTACTTC
TRBJ1-1 | TRBV28 | TRBD1 | CASSLAAGGFQVWTNTEAFF | TGTGCCAGCAGTTTGGCGGCAGGGGGCTTCCAGGTGTGGACGAACACTGAAGCTTTCTTT
TRBJ2-1 | TRBV19 | TRBD1 | CASRDRGSSNEQFF | TGTGCCAGTAGGGACAGGGGGTCTTCTAATGAGCAGTTCTTC
TRBJ2-2 | TRBV21-1 | - | CARQREVTGELFF | TGTGCCAGACAGCGGGAGGTGACCGGGGAGCTGTTTTTT
TRBJ2-1 | TRBV9 | TRBD2 | CASSGTSGPSYNEQFF | TGTGCCAGCAGCGGGACTAGCGGGCCCAGTTACAATGAGCAGTTCTTC
TRBJ2-3 | TRBV7-6 | TRBD1 | CASSFQGASTDTQYF | TGTGCCAGCAGCTTCCAGGGGGCTAGCACAGATACGCAGTATTTT
TRBJ2-7 | TRBV28 | TRBD2 | CASIQGLAGVYYEQYF | TGTGCCAGCATACAAGGACTAGCGGGAGTGTACTACGAGCAGTACTTC
TRBJ1-4 | TRBV27 | - | CASSLSLMGGEREKLFF | TGTGCCAGCAGTTTATCCCTGATGGGGGGGGAAAGGGAAAAACTGTTTTTT
TRBJ2-1 | TRBV15 | - | CATSGSVYNEQFF | TGTGCCACCAGCGGAAGCGTCTACAATGAGCAGTTCTTC
TRBJ2-7 | TRBV6-5 | TRBD2 | CASSPGTSGVGEQYF | TGTGCCAGCAGTCCCGGGACTAGCGGGGTCGGGGAGCAGTACTTC
TRBJ2-7 | TRBV7-6 | TRBD2 | CASSFGREGGPYEQYF | TGTGCCAGCAGCTTTGGGCGGGAGGGAGGCCCCTACGAGCAGTACTTC